This T cell receptor beta chain was identified during a study of CD8+ T cells in alopecia areata. This CDR3 contains 14 residues. The V gene's germline CDR1 is ENHRY and CDR2 SYGVKD. V was trimmed by 0 bases and J by 6 bases, leaving 10 bases between them. This clone was found a few times. As yet, its antigen is unknown. Other DNA sequences in the same sample also yield this CDR3. Regarding treatment: oral pan-JAK inhibitor, 5-10 mg twice daily. Collection of lesional scalp punch biopsies and peripheral blood was performed in alopecia areata patients. Findings of the study overall: Scalp samples also yield sequences of resident alphabeta T cells from normal skin. Scalp and blood retained many expanded lesional clones during tofacitinib. Tofacitinib delivered significant drops in scalp clonality and in expanded CD8+ clones among the top 100.

cDNA prepared by RNA extraction and subsequent reverse transcription served as the template for sequencing. Measured with immunoSEQ multiplex PCR; TCRdb has only the in-frame clones, and not every one. This sample has about 200,000 clones, with 58% found just once. The specimen comprised CD4+ T cells sorted from blood, sampled at week 24, from a patient treated with tofacitinib. This sequence was found in a human donor with alopecia areata. J is TRBJ2-3 and V is TRBV10-3, with D perhaps TRBD1 (5 bases). The DNA of the CDR3 is TGTGCCATCAGTGAGTCTCGACAGTCCGATACGCAGTATTTT. Encoded protein: CAISESRQSDTQYF.